The rows below give T cell receptor beta chains drawn from one sample of a study of blood T cell repertoires in COVID-19. Sequenced by immunoSEQ multiplex PCR; TCRdb stores in-frame clones only, minus some. The table includes more than 150,000 clones, 70% to 90% detected once. The sequenced material came from peripheral blood. These receptors all come from a man in his 70s with active or convalescent COVID-19. Each CDR3 is given with its conserved first and last residue. The D gene is left open where the match is weak. The size field is filled for only some rows; it gives once, few, many or a size class.

>NA|17|TRBV7-3|TRBJ1-1|NA
TGTGCCAGCAGCTTGTGGGCCGGGACAAACTTGAACACTGAAGCTTTCTTT
CASSLWAGTNLNTEAFF
>TRBD2|14|TRBV18|TRBJ2-5|NA
TGTGCCAGCTCACGGGGACTAGAACAAGAGACCCAGTACTTC
CASSRGLEQETQYF
>NA|13|TRBV7-3|TRBJ2-5|NA
TGTGCCAGCAGCCGAGGACAGCTAGAGACCCAGTACTTC
CASSRGQLETQYF
>NA|15|TRBV6-5|TRBJ1-4|NA
TGTGCCAGCCGAGGAGGGGTGGGTGTTGAGGAAAAACTGTTTTTT
CASRGGVGVEEKLFF
>NA|15|TRBV4-1|TRBJ1-2|NA
TGCGCCAGCAGCCAAGAGGCAGGGGCGAGACGAGGCTACACCTTC
CASSQEAGARRGYTF
>NA|15|TRBV5-1|TRBJ2-1|once
TGCGCCAGCAGCTTTGTTAGAGATTCCTACAATGAGCAGTTCTTC
CASSFVRDSYNEQFF
>NA|12|TRBV29-1|TRBJ2-7|NA
TGCAGCGTTGGTCTGCACTACTACGAGCAGTACTTC
CSVGLHYYEQYF
>TRBD1|17|TRBV6-2/TRBV6-3|TRBJ1-5|NA
TGTGCCAGCAGCCGACCAGACAGGGGGCTGGGCAATCAGCCCCAGCATTTT
CASSRPDRGLGNQPQHF
>NA|14|TRBV5-1|TRBJ1-2|NA
TGCGCCAGCAGCGCCGGACAGACCTACTATGGCTACACCTTC
CASSAGQTYYGYTF
>NA|15|TRBV11-3|TRBJ2-1|few
TGTGCCAGCAGCTTAGGTCCGACAGGTGGTAATGAGCAGTTCTTC
CASSLGPTGGNEQFF
>TRBD2|15|TRBV28|TRBJ2-3|once
TGTGCCAGCAGTCCCCTACTAGCGGGAGTCGCTACGCAGTATTTT
CASSPLLAGVATQYF
>NA|15|TRBV5-1|TRBJ1-5|NA
TGCGCCAGCAGCCGGGAGGGGCAGAACAATCAGCCCCAGCATTTT
CASSREGQNNQPQHF
>NA|15|TRBV18|TRBJ1-2|NA
TGTGCCAGCTCACCACCGAAGCTGGGGGCAGAGGGCTACACCTTC
CASSPPKLGAEGYTF
>NA|15|TRBV5-1|TRBJ1-6|NA
TGCGCCAGCAGGTCGGACAGCTCCTATAATTCACCCCTCCACTTT
CASRSDSSYNSPLHF
>TRBD1|15|TRBV18|TRBJ1-1|NA
TGTGCCAGCTCCGCTGAGACAGGGTTATTCACTGAAGCTTTCTTT
CASSAETGLFTEAFF
>NA|14|TRBV5-1|TRBJ1-1|NA
TGCGCCAGCAGCACCTTCACAGGGAGCACTGAAGCTTTCTTT
CASSTFTGSTEAFF
>NA|11|TRBV20-1|TRBJ2-1|few
TGCAGCCCAGCGATACGCAATGAGCAGTTCTTC
CSPAIRNEQFF
>TRBD2|16|TRBV4-1|TRBJ2-1|few
TGCGCCAGCAGCCAAGGGCTAGCGGGAAGGTACAATGAGCAGTTCTTC
CASSQGLAGRYNEQFF
>NA|18|TRBV11-2|TRBJ1-6|NA
TGTGCCAGCAGCTTAGTCGGCCGCAGAGGATCCTATAATTCACCCCTCCACTTT
CASSLVGRRGSYNSPLHF
>NA|15|TRBV5-1|TRBJ1-2|NA
TGCGCCAGCAGCTTGGGTGGGGGCTTGGACTATGGCTACACCTTC
CASSLGGGLDYGYTF
>TRBD1|16|TRBV5-5|TRBJ2-7|NA
TGTGCCAGCAGCTCCAGTGGGACAGGGGGTTTCTACGAGCAGTACTTC
CASSSSGTGGFYEQYF
>NA|14|TRBV5-1|TRBJ2-7|NA
TGCGCCAGCAGCTTGGCGGGAGACGCTTACGAGCAGTACTTC
CASSLAGDAYEQYF
>NA|13|TRBV12-5|TRBJ2-7|NA
TGTGCTAGTGGTCAGGAGGCCCCCTACGAGCAGTACTTC
CASGQEAPYEQYF
>NA|14|TRBV11-2|TRBJ2-1|NA
TGTGCCAGCAGCCCTAGGGGCAACTACAATGAGCAGTTCTTC
CASSPRGNYNEQFF